This TCR beta chain originates from a study of cytomegalovirus exposure and HLA in healthy donors. This clone occurred once. As yet, its antigen is unknown. Libraries were prepared by immunoSEQ multiplex PCR; TCRdb keeps only in-frame clonotypes and omits some of them. The data hold under 250,000 clones, with less than 85% observed a single time. The donors were in the approximately 130-subject validation cohort; that cohort was separate from the approximately 670-subject first cohort. Findings of the study overall: Through in vitro validation, a few CMV-associated chains were shown to be specific for CMV antigens.

Trimming removed 1 base at V and 14 bases at J, with 12 bases between. CDR1 and CDR2 (germline): MNHNS, SASEGT. The CDR3 loop spans 12 amino acids. This chain joins TRBV6-1 and TRBJ2-1; D gene uncertain. Sequencing used PBMCs. This receptor was identified in a woman aged 18-35 years in good health and CMV-seronegative. The CDR3 spells CASSEDGPREFF. As DNA, the CDR3 is TGTGCCAGCAGTGAAGATGGGCCTAGGGAGTTCTTC.